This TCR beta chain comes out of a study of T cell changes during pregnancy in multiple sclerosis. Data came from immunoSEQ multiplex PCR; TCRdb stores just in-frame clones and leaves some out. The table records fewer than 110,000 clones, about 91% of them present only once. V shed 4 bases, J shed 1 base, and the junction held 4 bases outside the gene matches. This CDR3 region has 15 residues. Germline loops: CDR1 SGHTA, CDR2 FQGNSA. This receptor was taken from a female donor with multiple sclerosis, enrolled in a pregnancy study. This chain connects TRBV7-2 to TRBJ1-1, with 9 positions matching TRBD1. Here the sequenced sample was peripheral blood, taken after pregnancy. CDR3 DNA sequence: TGTGCCAGCAGCTGGGACAGGGTACCGAACACTGAAGCTTTCTTT. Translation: CASSWDRVPNTEAFF.